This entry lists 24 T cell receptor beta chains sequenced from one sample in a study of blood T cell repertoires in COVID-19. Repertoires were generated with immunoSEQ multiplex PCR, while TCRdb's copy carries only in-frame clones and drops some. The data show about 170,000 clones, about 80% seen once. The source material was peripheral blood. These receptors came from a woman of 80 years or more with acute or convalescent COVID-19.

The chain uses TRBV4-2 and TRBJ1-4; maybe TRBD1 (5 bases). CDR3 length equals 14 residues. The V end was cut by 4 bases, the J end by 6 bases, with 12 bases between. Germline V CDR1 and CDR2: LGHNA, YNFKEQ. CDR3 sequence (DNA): TGTGCCAGCAGCCCCGACAGATCATATGAAAAACTGTTTTTT. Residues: CASSPDRSYEKLFF.

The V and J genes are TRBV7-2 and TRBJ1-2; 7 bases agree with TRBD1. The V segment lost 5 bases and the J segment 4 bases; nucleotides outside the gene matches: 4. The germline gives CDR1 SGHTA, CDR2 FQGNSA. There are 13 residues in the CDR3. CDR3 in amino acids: CASSPGQLYGYTF. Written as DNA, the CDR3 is TGTGCCAGCAGCCCGGGACAGCTCTATGGCTACACCTTC.

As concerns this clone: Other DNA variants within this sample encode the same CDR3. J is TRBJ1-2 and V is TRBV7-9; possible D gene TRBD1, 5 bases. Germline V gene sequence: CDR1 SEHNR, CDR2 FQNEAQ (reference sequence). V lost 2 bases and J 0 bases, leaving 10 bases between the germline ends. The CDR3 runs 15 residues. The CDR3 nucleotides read TGTGCCAGCAGCTTATCTGGGGCAACTAACTATGGCTACACCTTC. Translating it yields CASSLSGATNYGYTF.

The CDR3 DNA sequence: TGCGCCAGCAGCTTGTACCGGGACAGGGCCCCAGATACGCAGTATTTT. This encodes CASSLYRDRAPDTQYF. V usage is TRBV5-1 and J usage is TRBJ2-3; 9 nucleotides match TRBD1. V lost 1 base, J lost 4 bases, and 7 bases stayed unmatched. The CDR3 spans 16 residues. From germline, CDR1 is SGHRS and CDR2 YFSETQ.

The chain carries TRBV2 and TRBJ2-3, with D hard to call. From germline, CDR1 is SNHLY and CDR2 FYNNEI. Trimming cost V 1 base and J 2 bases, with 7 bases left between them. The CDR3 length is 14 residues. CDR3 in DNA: TGTGCCAGCAGTGAAGACTTTTACACAGATACGCAGTATTTT. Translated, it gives CASSEDFYTDTQYF.

The CDR3 nucleotides are TGTGCCAGTCAATCGAGGGGGCGAGACACTGAAGCTTTCTTT. Residues: CASQSRGRDTEAFF. The chain couples TRBV2 to TRBJ1-1; 7 positions match TRBD1. The V gene's germline CDR1 is SNHLY and CDR2 FYNNEI. V lost 9 bases to trimming and J lost 3 bases; unmatched junction nucleotides: 10. The CDR3 contains 14 residues.

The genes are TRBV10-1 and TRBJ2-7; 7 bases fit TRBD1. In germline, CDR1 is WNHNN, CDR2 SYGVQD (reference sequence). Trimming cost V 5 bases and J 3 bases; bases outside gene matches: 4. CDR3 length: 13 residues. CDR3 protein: CASSKGQNYEQYF. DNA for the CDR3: TGCGCCAGCAGTAAGGGACAGAACTACGAGCAGTACTTC.

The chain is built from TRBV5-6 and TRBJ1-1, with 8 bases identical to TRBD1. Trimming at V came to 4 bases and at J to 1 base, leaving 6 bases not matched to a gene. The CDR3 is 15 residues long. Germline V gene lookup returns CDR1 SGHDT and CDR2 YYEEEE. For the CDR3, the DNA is TGTGCCAGCAGCCCGAGGACAGGGCCGAACACTGAAGCTTTCTTT. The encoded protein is CASSPRTGPNTEAFF.

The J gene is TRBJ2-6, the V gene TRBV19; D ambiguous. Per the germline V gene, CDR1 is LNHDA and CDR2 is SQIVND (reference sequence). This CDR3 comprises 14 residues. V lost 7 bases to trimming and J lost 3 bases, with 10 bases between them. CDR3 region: CASNVQVGANVLTF. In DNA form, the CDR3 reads TGTGCCAGTAATGTCCAGGTTGGGGCCAACGTCCTGACTTTC.

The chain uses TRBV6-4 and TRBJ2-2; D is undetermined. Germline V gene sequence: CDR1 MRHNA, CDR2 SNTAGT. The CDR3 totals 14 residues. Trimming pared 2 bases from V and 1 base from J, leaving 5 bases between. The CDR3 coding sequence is TGTGCCAGCAGTGACACGGGGAACACCGGGGAGCTGTTTTTT. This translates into CASSDTGNTGELFF.

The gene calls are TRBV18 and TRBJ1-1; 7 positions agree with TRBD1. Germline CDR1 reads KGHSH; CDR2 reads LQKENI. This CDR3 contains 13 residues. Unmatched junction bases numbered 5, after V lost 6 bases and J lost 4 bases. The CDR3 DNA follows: TGTGCCAGCTCGACAGGGTTTGGCACTGAAGCTTTCTTT. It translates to CASSTGFGTEAFF.

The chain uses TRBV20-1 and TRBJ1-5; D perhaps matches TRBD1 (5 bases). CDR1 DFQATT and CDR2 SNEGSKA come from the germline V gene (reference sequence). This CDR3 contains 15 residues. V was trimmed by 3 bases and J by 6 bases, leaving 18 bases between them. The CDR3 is CSASGPGQGLQPQHF. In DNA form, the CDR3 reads TGCAGTGCTAGTGGCCCTGGGCAGGGACTTCAGCCCCAGCATTTT.

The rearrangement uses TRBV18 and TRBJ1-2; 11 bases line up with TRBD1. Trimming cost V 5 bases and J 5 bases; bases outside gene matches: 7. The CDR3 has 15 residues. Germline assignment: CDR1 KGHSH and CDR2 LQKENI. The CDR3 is CASSVNRDRGYGYTF. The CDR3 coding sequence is TGTGCCAGCTCAGTAAACCGGGACAGGGGGTATGGCTACACCTTC.

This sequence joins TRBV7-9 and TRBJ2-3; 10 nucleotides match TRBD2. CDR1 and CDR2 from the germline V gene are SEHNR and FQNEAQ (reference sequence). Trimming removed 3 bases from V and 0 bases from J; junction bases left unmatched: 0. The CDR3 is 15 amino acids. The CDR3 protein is CASSLTSGSTDTQYF. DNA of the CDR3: TGTGCCAGCAGCTTGACTAGCGGGAGCACAGATACGCAGTATTTT.

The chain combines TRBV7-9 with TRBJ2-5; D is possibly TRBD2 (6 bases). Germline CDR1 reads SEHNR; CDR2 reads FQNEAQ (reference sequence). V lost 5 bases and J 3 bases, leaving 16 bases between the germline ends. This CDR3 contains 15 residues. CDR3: CASSLPFTGEETQYF. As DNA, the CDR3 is TGTGCCAGCAGCCTCCCCTTCACGGGAGAAGAGACCCAGTACTTC.

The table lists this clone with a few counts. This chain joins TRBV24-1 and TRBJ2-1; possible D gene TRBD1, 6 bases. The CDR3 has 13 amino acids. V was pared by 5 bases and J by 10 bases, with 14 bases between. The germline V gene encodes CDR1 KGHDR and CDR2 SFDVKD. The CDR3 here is CATSAGQRGEQFF. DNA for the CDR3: TGTGCCACCAGTGCAGGTCAAAGGGGGGAGCAGTTCTTC.

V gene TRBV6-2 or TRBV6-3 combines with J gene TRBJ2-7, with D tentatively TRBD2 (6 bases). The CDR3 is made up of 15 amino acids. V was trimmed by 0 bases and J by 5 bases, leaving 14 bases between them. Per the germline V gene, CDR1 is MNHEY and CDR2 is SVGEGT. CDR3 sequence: CASSYSRAGGDEQYF. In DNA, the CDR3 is TGTGCCAGCAGTTACTCCCGAGCGGGTGGAGACGAGCAGTACTTC.

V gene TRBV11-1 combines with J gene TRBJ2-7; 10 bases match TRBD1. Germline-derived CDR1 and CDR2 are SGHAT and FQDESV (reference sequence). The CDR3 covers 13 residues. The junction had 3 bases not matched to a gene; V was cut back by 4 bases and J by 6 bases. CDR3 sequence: CASSSDRGREQYF. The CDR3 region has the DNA TGTGCCAGCAGCTCCGACAGGGGGCGCGAGCAGTACTTC.

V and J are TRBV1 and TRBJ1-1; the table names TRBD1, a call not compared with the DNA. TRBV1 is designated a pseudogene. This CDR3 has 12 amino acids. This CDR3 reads CTSSPGQGEAFF. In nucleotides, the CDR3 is TGCACCAGCAGCCCGGGACAGGGAGAAGCTTTCTTT.

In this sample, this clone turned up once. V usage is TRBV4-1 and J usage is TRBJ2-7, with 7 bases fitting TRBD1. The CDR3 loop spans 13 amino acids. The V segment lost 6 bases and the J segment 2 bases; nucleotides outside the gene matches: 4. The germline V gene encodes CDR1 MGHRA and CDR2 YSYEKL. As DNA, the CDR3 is TGCGCCAGCAGTCATACAGGGGCCTACGAGCAGTACTTC. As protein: CASSHTGAYEQYF.

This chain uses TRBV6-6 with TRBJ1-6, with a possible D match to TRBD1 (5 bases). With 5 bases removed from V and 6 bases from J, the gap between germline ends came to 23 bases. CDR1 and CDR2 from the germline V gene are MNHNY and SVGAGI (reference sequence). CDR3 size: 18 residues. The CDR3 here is CASSPLLKGIMVNSPLHF. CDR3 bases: TGTGCCAGCAGTCCCCTCTTAAAGGGGATCATGGTTAATTCACCCCTCCACTTT.

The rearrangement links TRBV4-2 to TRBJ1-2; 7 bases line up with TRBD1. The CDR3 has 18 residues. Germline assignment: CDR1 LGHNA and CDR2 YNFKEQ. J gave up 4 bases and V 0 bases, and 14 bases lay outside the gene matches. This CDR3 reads CASSQDSGTAPEGYGYTF. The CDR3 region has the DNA TGTGCCAGCAGCCAAGATTCCGGGACAGCTCCCGAAGGCTATGGCTACACCTTC.

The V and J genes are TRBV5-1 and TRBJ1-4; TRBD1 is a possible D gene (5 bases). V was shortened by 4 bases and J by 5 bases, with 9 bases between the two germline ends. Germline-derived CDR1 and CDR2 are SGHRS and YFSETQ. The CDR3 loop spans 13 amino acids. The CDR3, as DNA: TGCGCCAGCAGCCAGGGCAGGAATGAAAAACTGTTTTTT. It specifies CASSQGRNEKLFF.

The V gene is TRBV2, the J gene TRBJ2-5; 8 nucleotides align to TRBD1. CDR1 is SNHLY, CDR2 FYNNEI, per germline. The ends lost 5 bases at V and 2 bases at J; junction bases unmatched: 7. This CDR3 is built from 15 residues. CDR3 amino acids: CASSTRDRTQETQYF. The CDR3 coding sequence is TGTGCCAGCAGTACCCGGGACAGGACTCAAGAGACCCAGTACTTC.